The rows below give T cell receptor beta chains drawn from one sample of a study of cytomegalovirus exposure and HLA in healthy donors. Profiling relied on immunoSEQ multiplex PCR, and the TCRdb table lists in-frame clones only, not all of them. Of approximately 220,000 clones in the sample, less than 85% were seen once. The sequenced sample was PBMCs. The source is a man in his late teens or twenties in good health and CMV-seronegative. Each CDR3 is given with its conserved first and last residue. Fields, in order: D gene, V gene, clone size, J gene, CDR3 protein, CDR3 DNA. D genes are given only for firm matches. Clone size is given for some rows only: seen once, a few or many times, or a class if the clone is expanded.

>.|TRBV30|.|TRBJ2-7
CAWSVGAGPYEQYF
TGTGCCTGGAGTGTGGGGGCAGGGCCCTACGAGCAGTACTTC
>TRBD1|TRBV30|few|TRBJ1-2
CAWKQGDYGYTF
TGTGCCTGGAAGCAGGGGGACTATGGCTACACCTTC
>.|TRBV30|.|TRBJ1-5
CAWQGSGNQPQHF
TGTGCCTGGCAGGGGAGCGGCAATCAGCCCCAGCATTTT
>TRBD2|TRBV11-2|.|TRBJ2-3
CASSFFRGGGGNTQYF
TGTGCCAGCAGCTTCTTCCGCGGCGGGGGAGGGAATACGCAGTATTTT
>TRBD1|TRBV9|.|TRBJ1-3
CASSSTGVHSGNTIYF
TGTGCCAGCAGCTCGACAGGGGTCCACTCTGGAAACACCATATATTTT
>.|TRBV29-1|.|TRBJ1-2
CSAGPTGFYGYTF
TGCAGCGCCGGGCCCACGGGATTTTATGGCTACACCTTC
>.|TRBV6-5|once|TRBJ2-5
CASISPRVGETQYF
TGTGCCAGCATCTCACCGAGGGTCGGAGAGACCCAGTACTTC
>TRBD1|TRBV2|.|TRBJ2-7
CASSFGQGKGEQYF
TGTGCCAGCAGCTTCGGACAGGGCAAAGGGGAGCAGTACTTC
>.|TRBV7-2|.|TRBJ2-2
CASSLEGHSNTGELFF
TGTGCCAGCAGCTTAGAGGGGCACTCGAACACCGGGGAGCTGTTTTTT
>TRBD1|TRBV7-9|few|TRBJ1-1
CASSLRAGGPYTEAFF
TGTGCCAGCAGCTTAAGGGCAGGGGGTCCGTACACTGAAGCTTTCTTT
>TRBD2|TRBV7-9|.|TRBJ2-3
CASSSSGRATQYF
TGTGCCAGCAGCTCCAGCGGGAGAGCTACGCAGTATTTT
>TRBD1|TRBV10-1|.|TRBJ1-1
CASSESGGTGRNTEAFF
TGCGCCAGCAGTGAGTCGGGGGGGACAGGGCGAAACACTGAAGCTTTCTTT
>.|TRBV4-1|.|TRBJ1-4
CASSLLPGEKLFF
TGCGCCAGCAGCCTTCTCCCGGGGGAAAAACTGTTTTTT
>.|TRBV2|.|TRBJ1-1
CADPGEGQSVSEAFF
TGTGCCGACCCCGGAGAGGGACAAAGTGTCTCTGAAGCTTTCTTT
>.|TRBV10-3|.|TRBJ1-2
CAITPGHYSTGGYTF
TGTGCCATCACCCCGGGACACTATTCAACTGGTGGCTACACCTTC
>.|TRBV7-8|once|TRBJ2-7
CASSLGLTAYEQYF
TGTGCCAGCAGCTTAGGGTTGACAGCGTACGAGCAGTACTTC
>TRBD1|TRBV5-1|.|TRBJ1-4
CASSTTGDFIMGRATNEKLFF
TGCGCCAGCAGTACGACAGGGGACTTTATCATGGGGAGAGCAACTAATGAAAAACTGTTTTTT